This is a list of T cell receptor beta chains from one sample in a study of blood T cell repertoires in COVID-19. Data came from immunoSEQ multiplex PCR; TCRdb stores just in-frame clones and leaves some out. The sample has about 120,000 clones, more than 80% seen once. Sequenced material: peripheral blood. The source of these receptors is a woman aged 50 to 60 with acute or convalescent COVID-19. Both conserved end residues are part of each CDR3. Clone size is shown for a subset of rows, as once, few, many or a class of expanded clone.

J gene: TRBJ2-7
clone size: .
V gene: TRBV7-9
CDR3 length: 14
CDR3 protein: CSGSPPTFSYEQYF

J gene: TRBJ2-5
clone size: .
V gene: TRBV5-1
CDR3 length: 12
CDR3 protein: CASSQDRVSQYF

J gene: TRBJ2-1
clone size: .
V gene: TRBV6-5
CDR3 length: 13
CDR3 protein: CASSPSRYNEQFF

J gene: TRBJ1-2
clone size: .
V gene: TRBV13
CDR3 length: 13
CDR3 protein: CASSSTGGRGYTF

J gene: TRBJ2-1
clone size: .
V gene: TRBV12-5
CDR3 length: 15
CDR3 protein: CASGLATSGVNEQFF

J gene: TRBJ1-2
clone size: .
V gene: TRBV6-5
CDR3 length: 14
CDR3 protein: CASSYSPGNYGYTF

J gene: TRBJ1-2
clone size: .
V gene: TRBV6-5
CDR3 length: 14
CDR3 protein: CASSYSSGARGYTF

J gene: TRBJ2-7
clone size: .
V gene: TRBV7-3
CDR3 length: 15
CDR3 protein: CASSLDRGSSYEQYF

J gene: TRBJ2-2
clone size: .
V gene: TRBV7-9
CDR3 length: 14
CDR3 protein: CASSAGAYTGELFF

J gene: TRBJ1-1
clone size: .
V gene: TRBV6-1
CDR3 length: 13
CDR3 protein: CASSEGRNTEAFF

J gene: TRBJ2-1
clone size: .
V gene: TRBV12-3/TRBV12-4
CDR3 length: 12
CDR3 protein: CASSYGTNEQFF

J gene: TRBJ1-2
clone size: .
V gene: TRBV19
CDR3 length: 15
CDR3 protein: CASSPSRGANYGYTF

J gene: TRBJ2-3
clone size: once
V gene: TRBV6-2/TRBV6-3
CDR3 length: 16
CDR3 protein: CASTYSRDRVIDTQYF

J gene: TRBJ1-2
clone size: .
V gene: TRBV7-9
CDR3 length: 14
CDR3 protein: CASSPRTANHGYTF

J gene: TRBJ1-4
clone size: few
V gene: TRBV6-6
CDR3 length: 16
CDR3 protein: CASSRLQGDLNEKLFF

J gene: TRBJ1-6
clone size: .
V gene: TRBV6-5
CDR3 length: 13
CDR3 protein: CASSDSLNSPLHF

J gene: TRBJ2-6
clone size: .
V gene: TRBV4-2
CDR3 length: 17
CDR3 protein: CASSQDPQGSGANVLTF

J gene: TRBJ1-1
clone size: .
V gene: TRBV11-2
CDR3 length: 14
CDR3 protein: CASSLTATSTEAFF

J gene: TRBJ1-6
clone size: .
V gene: TRBV5-6
CDR3 length: 16
CDR3 protein: CASSLLNRVKHSPLHF

J gene: TRBJ2-7
clone size: .
V gene: TRBV2
CDR3 length: 13
CDR3 protein: CASRVTGTYEQYF

J gene: TRBJ2-5
clone size: .
V gene: TRBV6-5
CDR3 length: 13
CDR3 protein: CATGQTRQETQYF

J gene: TRBJ1-1
clone size: .
V gene: TRBV27
CDR3 length: 15
CDR3 protein: CASSQSGLSVGEAFF

J gene: TRBJ2-3
clone size: .
V gene: TRBV7-9
CDR3 length: 16
CDR3 protein: CASRGSGRRGTDTQYF

J gene: TRBJ2-7
clone size: .
V gene: TRBV29-1
CDR3 length: 15
CDR3 protein: CSVEVEAGGAYEQYF

J gene: TRBJ2-3
clone size: .
V gene: TRBV4-3
CDR3 length: 18
CDR3 protein: CASSQDRSGWGDTDTQYF

J gene: TRBJ2-2
clone size: .
V gene: TRBV3-1/TRBV3-2
CDR3 length: 13
CDR3 protein: CASSQVRAGELFF

J gene: TRBJ1-2
clone size: once
V gene: TRBV6-5
CDR3 length: 16
CDR3 protein: CASSYYGGRIINGYTF

J gene: TRBJ2-1
clone size: .
V gene: TRBV27
CDR3 length: 18
CDR3 protein: CASSLWAETDPVYNEQFF

J gene: TRBJ1-5
clone size: .
V gene: TRBV3-1/TRBV3-2
CDR3 length: 14
CDR3 protein: CASSDGGGHQPQHF

J gene: TRBJ1-2
clone size: .
V gene: TRBV18
CDR3 length: 14
CDR3 protein: CASSPLGAGDGYTF

J gene: TRBJ1-6
clone size: once
V gene: TRBV25-1
CDR3 length: 16
CDR3 protein: CASSGGTGGASSPLHF

J gene: TRBJ2-3
clone size: .
V gene: TRBV21-1
CDR3 length: 15
CDR3 protein: CASSNRTGPTDTQYF